This T cell receptor (beta chain) was sequenced during a study of blood T cell repertoires in COVID-19. About the research overall: The United States, Italy and Spain provided the acute and convalescent COVID-19 samples. T cells, B-cell-depleted T cells, or PBMCs provided the cDNA or gDNA that served as material.

Between the trimmed V and J ends, which lost 5 bases and 2 bases, there was a span of 16 bases. Germline lookup yields CDR1 MNHNY and CDR2 SVGAGI (reference sequence). The CDR3 covers 15 residues. Original methodology: By means of reference gene primer amplification, nucleated cell counts were estimated. Repertoires were generated with immunoSEQ multiplex PCR, while TCRdb's copy carries only in-frame clones and drops some. V, J and clone size are taken as reported in that table, and D and trimming were inferred from the DNA itself. The sample holds about 140,000 clones, 88% seen once. The V and J genes are TRBV6-6 and TRBJ2-7; D gene uncertain. The sequence derives from a man in his sixties or seventies with acute or convalescent COVID-19. Input material: peripheral blood. The CDR3 is CASSNLEQTAYEQYF. DNA for the CDR3: TGTGCCAGCAGTAACCTAGAACAAACTGCCTACGAGCAGTACTTC.